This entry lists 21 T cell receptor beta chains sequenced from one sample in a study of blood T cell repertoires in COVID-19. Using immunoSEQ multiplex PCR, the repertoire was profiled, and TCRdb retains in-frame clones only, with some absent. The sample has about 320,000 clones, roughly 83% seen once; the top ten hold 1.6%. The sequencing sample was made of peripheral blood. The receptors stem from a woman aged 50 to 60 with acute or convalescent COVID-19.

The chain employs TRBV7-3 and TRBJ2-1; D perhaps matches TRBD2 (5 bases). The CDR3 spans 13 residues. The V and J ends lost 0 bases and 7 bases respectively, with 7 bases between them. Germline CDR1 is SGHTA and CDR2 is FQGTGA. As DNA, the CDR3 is TGTGCCAGCAGCTTAACGGGCGGGAATGAGCAGTTCTTC. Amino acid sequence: CASSLTGGNEQFF.

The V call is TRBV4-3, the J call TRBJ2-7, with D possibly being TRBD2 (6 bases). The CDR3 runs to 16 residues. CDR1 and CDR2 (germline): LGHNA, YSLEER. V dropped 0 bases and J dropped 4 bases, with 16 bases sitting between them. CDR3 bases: TGCGCCAGCAGCCAAGAGTACGGGAGTGATATATACGAGCAGTACTTC. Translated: CASSQEYGSDIYEQYF.

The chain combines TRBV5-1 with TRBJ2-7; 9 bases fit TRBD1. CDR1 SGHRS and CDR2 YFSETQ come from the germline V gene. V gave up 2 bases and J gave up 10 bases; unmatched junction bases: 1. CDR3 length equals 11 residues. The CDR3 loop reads CASSLQGAQYF. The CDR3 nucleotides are TGCGCCAGCAGCTTACAGGGGGCCCAGTACTTC.

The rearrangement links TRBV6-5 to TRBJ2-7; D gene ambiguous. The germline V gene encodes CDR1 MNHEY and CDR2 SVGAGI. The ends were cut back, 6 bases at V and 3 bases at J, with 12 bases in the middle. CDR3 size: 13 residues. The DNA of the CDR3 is TGTGCCAGCAGCGCCCCACATAACTACGAGCAGTACTTC. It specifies CASSAPHNYEQYF.

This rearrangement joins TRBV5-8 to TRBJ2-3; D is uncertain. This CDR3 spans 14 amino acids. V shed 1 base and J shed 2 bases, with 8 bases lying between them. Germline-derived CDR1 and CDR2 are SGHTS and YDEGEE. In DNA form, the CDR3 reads TGTGCCAGCAGCTTGCAGATCCACACAGATACGCAGTATTTT. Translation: CASSLQIHTDTQYF.

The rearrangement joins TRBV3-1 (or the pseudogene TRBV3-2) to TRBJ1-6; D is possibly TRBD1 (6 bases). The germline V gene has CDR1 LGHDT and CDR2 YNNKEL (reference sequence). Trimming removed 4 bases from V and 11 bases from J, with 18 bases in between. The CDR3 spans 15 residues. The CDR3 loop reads CASSPQGRLGAPLHF. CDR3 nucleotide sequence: TGTGCCAGCAGCCCTCAGGGGCGCCTTGGGGCACCCCTCCACTTT.

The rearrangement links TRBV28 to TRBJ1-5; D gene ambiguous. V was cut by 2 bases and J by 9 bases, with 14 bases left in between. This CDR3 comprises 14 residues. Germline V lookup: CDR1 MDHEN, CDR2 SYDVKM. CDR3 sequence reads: CASSLSPLERPQHF. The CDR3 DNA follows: TGTGCCAGCAGTTTAAGTCCCCTGGAGCGGCCCCAGCATTTT.

The CDR3 sequence: CASSAGPDSTYEQYF. CDR3 DNA: TGTGCCAGTTCGGCGGGACCCGACTCAACCTACGAGCAGTACTTC. The chain combines TRBV2 with TRBJ2-7; tentatively, D is TRBD2 (6 bases). Trimming shortened V by 9 bases and J by 2 bases, and 20 bases separated the two germline ends. The germline gives CDR1 SNHLY, CDR2 FYNNEI. The CDR3 is made up of 15 amino acids.

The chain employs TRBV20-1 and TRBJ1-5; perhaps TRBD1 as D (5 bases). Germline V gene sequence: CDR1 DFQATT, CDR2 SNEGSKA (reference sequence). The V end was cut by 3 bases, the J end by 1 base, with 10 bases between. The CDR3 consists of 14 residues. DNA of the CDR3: TGCAGTGCTAGTGGGGGAGTCAGCAATCAGCCCCAGCATTTT. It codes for CSASGGVSNQPQHF.

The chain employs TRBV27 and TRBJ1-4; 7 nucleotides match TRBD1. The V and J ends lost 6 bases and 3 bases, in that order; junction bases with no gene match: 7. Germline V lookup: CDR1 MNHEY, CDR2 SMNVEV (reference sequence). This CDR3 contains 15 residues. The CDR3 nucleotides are TGTGCCAGCAGGACAGGGAGAGGGGCTAATGAAAAACTGTTTTTT. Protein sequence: CASRTGRGANEKLFF.

CDR3 sequence (DNA): TGTGCCAGCAGCTTACGTGGTAGCCTAGAGATGGCCTACGAGCAGTACTTC. It codes for CASSLRGSLEMAYEQYF. The rearrangement joins TRBV7-2 to TRBJ2-7; D is unresolved. Germline V CDR1 and CDR2: SGHTA, FQGNSA. Trimming left V 2 bases short and J 2 bases short, with 19 bases between. The CDR3 has 17 amino acids.

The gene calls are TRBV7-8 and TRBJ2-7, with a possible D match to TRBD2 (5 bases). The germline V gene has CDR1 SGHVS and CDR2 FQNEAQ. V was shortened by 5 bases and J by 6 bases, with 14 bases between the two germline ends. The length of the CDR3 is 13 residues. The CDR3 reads CASSKTLVPEQYF. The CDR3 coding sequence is TGTGCCAGCAGCAAGACACTAGTTCCCGAGCAGTACTTC.

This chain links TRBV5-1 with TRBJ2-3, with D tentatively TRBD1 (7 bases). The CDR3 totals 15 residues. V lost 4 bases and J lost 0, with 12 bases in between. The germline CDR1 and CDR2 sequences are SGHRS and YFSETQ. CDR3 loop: CASSPGGTSTDTQYF. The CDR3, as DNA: TGCGCCAGCAGCCCAGGGGGGACGAGCACAGATACGCAGTATTTT.

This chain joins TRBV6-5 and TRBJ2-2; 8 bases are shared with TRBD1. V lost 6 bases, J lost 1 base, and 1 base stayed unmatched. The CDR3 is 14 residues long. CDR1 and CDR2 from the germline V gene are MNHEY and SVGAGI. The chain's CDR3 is CASRQGENTGELFF. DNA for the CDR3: TGTGCCAGCAGACAGGGGGAGAACACCGGGGAGCTGTTTTTT.

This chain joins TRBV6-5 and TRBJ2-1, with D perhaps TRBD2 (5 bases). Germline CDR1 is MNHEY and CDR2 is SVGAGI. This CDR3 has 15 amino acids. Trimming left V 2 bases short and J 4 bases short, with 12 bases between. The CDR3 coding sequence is TGTGCCAGCAGTTACGAACTAGTTGGATACAATGAGCAGTTCTTC. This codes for CASSYELVGYNEQFF.

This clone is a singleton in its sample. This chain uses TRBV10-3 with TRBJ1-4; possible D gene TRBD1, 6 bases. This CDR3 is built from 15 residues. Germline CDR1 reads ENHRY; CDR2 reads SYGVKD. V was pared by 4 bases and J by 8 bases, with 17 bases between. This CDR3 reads CAISASRQESEKLFF. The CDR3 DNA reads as TGTGCCATCAGTGCCTCGAGACAGGAATCAGAAAAACTGTTTTTT.

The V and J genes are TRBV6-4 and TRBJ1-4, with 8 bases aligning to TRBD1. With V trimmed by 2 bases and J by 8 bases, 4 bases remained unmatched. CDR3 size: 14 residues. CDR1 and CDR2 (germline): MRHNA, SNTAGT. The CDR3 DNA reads TGTGCCAGCAGTGACCAGGCAGGGGGCGAAAAACTGTTTTTT. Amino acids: CASSDQAGGEKLFF.

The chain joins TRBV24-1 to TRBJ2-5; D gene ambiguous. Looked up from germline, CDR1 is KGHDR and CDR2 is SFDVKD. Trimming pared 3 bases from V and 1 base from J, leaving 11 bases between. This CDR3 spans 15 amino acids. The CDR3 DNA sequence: TGTGCCACCAGTGATGTGACATCAGTCCAAGAGACCCAGTACTTC. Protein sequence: CATSDVTSVQETQYF.

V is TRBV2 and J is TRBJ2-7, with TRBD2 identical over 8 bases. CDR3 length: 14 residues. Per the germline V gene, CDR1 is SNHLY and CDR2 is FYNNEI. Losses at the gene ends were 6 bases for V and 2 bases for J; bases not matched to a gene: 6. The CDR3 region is CASRAPGLAYEQYF. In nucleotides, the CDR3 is TGTGCCAGCAGAGCTCCGGGACTAGCCTACGAGCAGTACTTC.

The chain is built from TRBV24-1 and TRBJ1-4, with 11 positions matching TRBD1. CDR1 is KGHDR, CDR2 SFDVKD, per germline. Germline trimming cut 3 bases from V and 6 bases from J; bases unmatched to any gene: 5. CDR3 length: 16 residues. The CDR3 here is CATSDPPGQGDEKLFF. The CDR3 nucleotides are TGTGCCACCAGTGATCCTCCGGGACAGGGGGATGAAAAACTGTTTTTT.

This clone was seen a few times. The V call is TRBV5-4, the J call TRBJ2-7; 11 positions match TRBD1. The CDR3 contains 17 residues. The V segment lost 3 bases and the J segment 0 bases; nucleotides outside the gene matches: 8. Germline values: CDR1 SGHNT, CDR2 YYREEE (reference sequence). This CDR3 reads CASSSIPGTGGSYEQYF. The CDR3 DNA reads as TGTGCCAGCAGCTCTATACCCGGGACAGGGGGCTCCTACGAGCAGTACTTC.